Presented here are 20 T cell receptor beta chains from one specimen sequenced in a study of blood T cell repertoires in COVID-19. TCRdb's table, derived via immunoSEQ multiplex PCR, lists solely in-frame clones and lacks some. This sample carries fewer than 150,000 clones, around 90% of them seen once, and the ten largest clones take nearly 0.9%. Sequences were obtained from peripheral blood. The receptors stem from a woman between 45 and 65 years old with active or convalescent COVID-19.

The CDR3 bases are TGTGCCAGCAGCGTGGTAGAAAGCGGGGTTTACAATGAGCAGTTCTTC. Protein: CASSVVESGVYNEQFF. This chain uses TRBV9 with TRBJ2-1; TRBD2 agrees at 7 bases. Germline V gene lookup returns CDR1 SGDLS and CDR2 YYNGEE. With V trimmed by 2 bases and J by 4 bases, 9 bases remained unmatched. CDR3 size: 16 residues.

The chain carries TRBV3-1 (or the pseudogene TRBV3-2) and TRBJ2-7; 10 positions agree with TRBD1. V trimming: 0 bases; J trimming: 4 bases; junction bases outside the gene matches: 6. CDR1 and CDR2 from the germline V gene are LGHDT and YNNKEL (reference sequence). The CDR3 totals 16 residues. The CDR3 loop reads CASSQEGGTGAYEQYF. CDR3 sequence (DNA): TGTGCCAGCAGCCAAGAGGGGGGGACAGGGGCTTACGAGCAGTACTTC.

CDR3 amino acids: CASSEDQGDTDTQYF. The CDR3 DNA sequence: TGTGCCAGCAGCGAAGATCAGGGCGACACAGATACGCAGTATTTT. This sequence joins TRBV9 and TRBJ2-3; weak D call: TRBD1 (5 bases). The CDR3 is 15 amino acids. The germline V gene has CDR1 SGDLS and CDR2 YYNGEE. V shed 3 bases and J shed 2 bases, with 13 bases lying between them. Full variable domain (remainder filled in from reference TRBV9 and TRBJ2-3): DSGVTQTPKHLITATGQRVTLRCSPRSGDLSVYWYQQSLDQGLQFLIQYYNGEERAKGNILERFSAQQFPDLHSELNLSSLELGDSALYFCASSEDQGDTDTQYFGPGTRLTVL.

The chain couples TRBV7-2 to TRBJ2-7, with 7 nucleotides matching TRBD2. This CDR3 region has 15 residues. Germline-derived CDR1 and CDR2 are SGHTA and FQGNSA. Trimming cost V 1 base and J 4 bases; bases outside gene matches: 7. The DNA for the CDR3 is TGTGCCAGCAGCTTAGGTCCCGGGGAGGGGTACGAGCAGTACTTC. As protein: CASSLGPGEGYEQYF.

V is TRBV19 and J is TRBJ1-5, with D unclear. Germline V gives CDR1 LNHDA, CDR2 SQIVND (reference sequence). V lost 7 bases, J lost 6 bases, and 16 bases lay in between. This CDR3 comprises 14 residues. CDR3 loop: CASTTSLRGQPQHF. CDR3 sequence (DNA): TGTGCCAGTACCACCTCACTACGGGGTCAGCCCCAGCATTTT.

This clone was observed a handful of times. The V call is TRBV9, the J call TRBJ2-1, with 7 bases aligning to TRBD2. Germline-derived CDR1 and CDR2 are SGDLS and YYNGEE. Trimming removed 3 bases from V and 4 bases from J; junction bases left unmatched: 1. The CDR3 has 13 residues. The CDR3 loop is CASSAGLYNEQFF. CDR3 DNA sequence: TGTGCCAGCAGCGCGGGACTATACAATGAGCAGTTCTTC.

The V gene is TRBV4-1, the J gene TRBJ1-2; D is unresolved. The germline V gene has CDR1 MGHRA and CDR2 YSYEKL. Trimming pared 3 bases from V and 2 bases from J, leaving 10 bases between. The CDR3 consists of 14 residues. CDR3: CASSHADTNYGYTF. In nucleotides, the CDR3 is TGCGCCAGCAGCCATGCAGACACAAACTATGGCTACACCTTC.

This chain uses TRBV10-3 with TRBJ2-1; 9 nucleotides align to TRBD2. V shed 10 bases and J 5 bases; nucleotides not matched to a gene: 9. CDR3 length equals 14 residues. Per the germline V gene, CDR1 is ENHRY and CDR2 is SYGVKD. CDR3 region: CATKTSGPHNEQFF. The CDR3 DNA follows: TGTGCCACCAAGACTAGCGGACCCCACAATGAGCAGTTCTTC.

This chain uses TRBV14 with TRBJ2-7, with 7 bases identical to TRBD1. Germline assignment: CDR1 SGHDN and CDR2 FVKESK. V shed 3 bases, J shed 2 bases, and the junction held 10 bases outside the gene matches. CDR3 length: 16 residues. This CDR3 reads CASSHQGDPYTYEQYF. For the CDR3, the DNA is TGTGCCAGCAGCCACCAGGGGGACCCGTACACCTACGAGCAGTACTTC.

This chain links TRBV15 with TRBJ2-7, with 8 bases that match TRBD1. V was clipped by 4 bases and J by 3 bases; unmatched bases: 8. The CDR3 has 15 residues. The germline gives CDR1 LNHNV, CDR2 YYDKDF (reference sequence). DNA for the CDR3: TGTGCCACCAGCAAGTTAGTAGGACAGGGCTACGAGCAGTACTTC. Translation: CATSKLVGQGYEQYF.

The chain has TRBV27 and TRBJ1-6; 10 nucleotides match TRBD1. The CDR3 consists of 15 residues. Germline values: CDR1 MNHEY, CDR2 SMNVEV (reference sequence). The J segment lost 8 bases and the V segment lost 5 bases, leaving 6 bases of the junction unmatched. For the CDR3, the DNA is TGTGCCAGCAGTGCCGGGACAGGGGTATATTCACCCCTCCACTTT. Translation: CASSAGTGVYSPLHF.

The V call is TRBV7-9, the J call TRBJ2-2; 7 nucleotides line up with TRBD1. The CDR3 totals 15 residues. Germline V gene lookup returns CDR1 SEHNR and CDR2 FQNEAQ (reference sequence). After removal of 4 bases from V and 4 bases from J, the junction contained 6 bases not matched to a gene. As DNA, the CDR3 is TGTGCCAGCAGCTCACAGACAGGGAGCACCGGGGAGCTGTTTTTT. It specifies CASSSQTGSTGELFF.

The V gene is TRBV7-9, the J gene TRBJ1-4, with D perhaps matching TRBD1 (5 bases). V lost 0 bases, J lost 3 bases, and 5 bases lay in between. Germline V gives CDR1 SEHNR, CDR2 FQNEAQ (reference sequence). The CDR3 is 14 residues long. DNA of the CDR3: TGTGCCAGCAGCTTAGCAGGGGCTAATGAAAAACTGTTTTTT. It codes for CASSLAGANEKLFF.

The CDR3 sequence: CASSQVAGSTDTQYF. CDR3 DNA: TGCGCCAGCAGCCAAGTGGCAGGGTCCACAGATACGCAGTATTTT. The chain combines TRBV4-3 with TRBJ2-3; a weak D match, TRBD1 (5 bases). The V gene lost 1 base and the J gene lost 2 bases, with 10 bases spanning the gap. The V gene's germline CDR1 is LGHNA and CDR2 YSLEER. This CDR3 has 15 amino acids.

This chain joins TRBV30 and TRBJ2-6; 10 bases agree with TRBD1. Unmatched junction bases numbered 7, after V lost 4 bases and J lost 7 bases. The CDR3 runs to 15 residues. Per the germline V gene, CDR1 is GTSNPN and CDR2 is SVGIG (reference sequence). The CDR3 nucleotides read TGTGCCTGGACCGCTGGGACAGGGGACGCCAACGTCCTGACTTTC. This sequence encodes CAWTAGTGDANVLTF.

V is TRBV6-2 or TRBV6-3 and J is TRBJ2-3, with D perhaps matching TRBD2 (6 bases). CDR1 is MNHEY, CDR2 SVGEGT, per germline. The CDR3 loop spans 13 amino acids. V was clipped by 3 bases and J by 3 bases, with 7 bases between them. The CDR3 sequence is CASSYGGTDTQYF. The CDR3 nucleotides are TGTGCCAGCAGTTATGGGGGGACAGATACGCAGTATTTT.

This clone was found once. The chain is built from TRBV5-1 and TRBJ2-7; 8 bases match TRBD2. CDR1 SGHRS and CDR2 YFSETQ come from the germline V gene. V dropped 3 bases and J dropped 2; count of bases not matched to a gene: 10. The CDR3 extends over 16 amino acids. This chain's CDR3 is CASSSNPGLGTYEQYF. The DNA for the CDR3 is TGCGCCAGCAGCTCCAACCCGGGACTAGGGACCTACGAGCAGTACTTC. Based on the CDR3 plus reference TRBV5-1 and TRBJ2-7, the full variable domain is KAGVTQTPRYLIKTRGQQVTLSCSPISGHRSVSWYQQTPGQGLQFLFEYFSETQRNKGNFPGRFSGRQFSNSRSEMNVSTLELGDSALYLCASSSNPGLGTYEQYFGPGTRLTVT.

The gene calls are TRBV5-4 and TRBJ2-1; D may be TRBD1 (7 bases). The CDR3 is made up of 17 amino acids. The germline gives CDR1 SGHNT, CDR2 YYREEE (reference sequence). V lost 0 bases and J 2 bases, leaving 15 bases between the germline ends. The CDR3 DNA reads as TGTGCCAGCAGCTTGGCCCCAGGGGGGCTCACCTACAATGAGCAGTTCTTC. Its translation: CASSLAPGGLTYNEQFF.

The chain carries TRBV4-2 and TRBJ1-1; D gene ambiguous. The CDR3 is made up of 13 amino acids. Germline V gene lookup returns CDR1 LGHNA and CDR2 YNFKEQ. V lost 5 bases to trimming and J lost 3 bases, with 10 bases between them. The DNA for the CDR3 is TGTGCCAGCAGCGTTGGGCGGGACACTGAAGCTTTCTTT. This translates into CASSVGRDTEAFF.

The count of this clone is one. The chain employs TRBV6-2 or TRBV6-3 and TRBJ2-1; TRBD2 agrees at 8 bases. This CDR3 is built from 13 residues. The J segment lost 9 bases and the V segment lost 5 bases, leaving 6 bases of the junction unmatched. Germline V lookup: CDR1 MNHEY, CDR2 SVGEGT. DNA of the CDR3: TGTGCCAGCAGTAGGGGACTAGTTGGTGAGCAGTTCTTC. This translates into CASSRGLVGEQFF.